This TCR beta chain is from a study of T cells in Graves' hyperthyroidism and ophthalmopathy. Study-level results: Blood samples included most of the expanded thyroid clonotypes exceeding 0.001.

Germline lookup yields CDR1 LGHDT and CDR2 YNNKEL (reference sequence). The length of the CDR3 is 15 residues. J lost 10 bases, V lost 4 bases, and 12 bases had no gene match. Template material for amplifying TCR beta CDR3 regions consisted of RNA transcripts. The HTBI set primed first-round TCR CDR3 RT-PCR. TCRdb fed the multiplex PCR reads into MiXCR, producing one record per CDR3 protein. This sample carries about 270,000 distinct CDR3 sequences, about 20% of them seen once, and the ten largest clones take about 60%. Active moderate-to-severe ophthalmopathy, Clinical Activity Score at least 3, NOSPECS at least 4, under 3 months' duration. In making diagnoses, clinical symptoms, serum thyroxine and TRAb, thyroid ultrasound and orbital computed tomography were all used. Fresh peripheral blood, approximately 9.1 ml, was the source of the PBMCs. This clonotype was detected only a few times. Its antigen is as yet unknown.

V and J are TRBV3-1 and TRBJ2-1; the match to TRBD1 covers 8 bases. Sequences were obtained from blood. This TCR was sampled from a man aged 30 to 39 with Graves' ophthalmopathy. The CDR3 DNA follows: TGTGCCAGCAGCCGCCAGGGGGCGGGATCTCACGAGCAGTTCTTC. This encodes CASSRQGAGSHEQFF.